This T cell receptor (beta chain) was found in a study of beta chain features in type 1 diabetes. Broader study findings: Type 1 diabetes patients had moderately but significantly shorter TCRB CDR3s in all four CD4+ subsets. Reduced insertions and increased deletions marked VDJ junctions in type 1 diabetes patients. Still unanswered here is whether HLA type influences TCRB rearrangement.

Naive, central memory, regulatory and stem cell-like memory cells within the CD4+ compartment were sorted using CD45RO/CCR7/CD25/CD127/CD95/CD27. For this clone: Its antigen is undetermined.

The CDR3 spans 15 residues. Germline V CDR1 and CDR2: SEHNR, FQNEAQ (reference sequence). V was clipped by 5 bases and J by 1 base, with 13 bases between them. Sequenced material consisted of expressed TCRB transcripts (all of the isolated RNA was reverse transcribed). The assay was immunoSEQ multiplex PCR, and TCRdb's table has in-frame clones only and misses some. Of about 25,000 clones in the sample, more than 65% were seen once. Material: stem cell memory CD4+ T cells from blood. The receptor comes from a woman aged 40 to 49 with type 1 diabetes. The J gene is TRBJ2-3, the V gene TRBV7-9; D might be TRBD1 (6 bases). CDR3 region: CASSLGAFRTDTQYF. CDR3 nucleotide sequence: TGTGCCAGCAGCCTGGGGGCGTTCCGCACAGATACGCAGTATTTT.